This TCR beta chain was identified during a study of CD8 T cells in Susac syndrome. Recently defined diagnostic criteria classed the Susac syndrome patients as definite or probable. cDNA came from approximately 0.5 to 1 ug RNA primed by random hexamers. Across 54 Vbeta and 13 Jbeta, immunoSEQ multiplex PCR amplified TCR beta CDR3. One entry per CDR3 protein, called by TCRdb with MiXCR from the immunoSEQ multiplex PCR reads. The sample includes about 210,000 distinct CDR3 sequences, roughly 93% of them seen just once. As regards this clonotype: Its antigen is not identified.

CDR3 length: 16 amino acids. V shed 6 bases and J shed 4 bases, with 19 bases lying between them. CDR1 MNHEY and CDR2 SVGEGT come from the germline V gene. Study-level results: Clonal expansion was absent from the CD4+ T cell repertoires in Susac syndrome.

Sequencing was carried out using CD4+ T cells from PBMCs. The sequence came from a human donor with Susac syndrome. The chain joins TRBV6-2 or TRBV6-3 to TRBJ1-5, with a tentative D call TRBD1 (5 bases). DNA for the CDR3: TGTGCCAGCAGCCCGTTGGGTGGCCAGGGAAATCAGCCCCAGCATTTT. Its protein product is CASSPLGGQGNQPQHF.